Listed here are 27 T cell receptor beta chains from one sample, sequenced in a study of T cells in Graves' hyperthyroidism and ophthalmopathy. RNA transcripts provided the source from which TCR beta CDR3 regions were amplified. Carried out on the TCR CDR3, a first-round RT-PCR used the HTBI primer set. Each CDR3 protein is one row after TCRdb ran MiXCR on the multiplex PCR reads. Here the sample spans about 210,000 distinct CDR3 sequences, 17% being singletons. Sequencing used blood. The receptors shown here come from a man aged 45 to 65 with Graves' hyperthyroidism.

This clonotype was seen ten or more times. The J gene is TRBJ2-2, the V gene TRBV18, with D possibly being TRBD1 (6 bases). The CDR3 sequence is 16 residues long. V shed 2 bases and J shed 8 bases, with 18 bases lying between them. Germline values: CDR1 KGHSH, CDR2 LQKENI. The CDR3 reads CASSPGQGGTGGELFF. The CDR3 nucleotides read TGTGCCAGCTCACCAGGCCAAGGGGGAACAGGAGGGGAGCTGTTTTTT. The full variable domain, with the rest looked up from reference TRBV18 and TRBJ2-2, is NAGVMQNPRHLVRRRGQEARLRCSPMKGHSHVYWYRQLPEEGLKFMVYLQKENIIDESGMPKERFSAEFPKEGPSILRIQQVVRGDSAAYFCASSPGQGGTGGELFFGEGSRLTVL.

This clonotype occurred a few times. The gene calls are TRBV19 and TRBJ2-2; 9 bases agree with TRBD2. Trimming took 4 bases from V and 6 from J; bases not matched to a gene: 6. This CDR3 comprises 15 residues. Germline-derived CDR1 and CDR2 are LNHDA and SQIVND (reference sequence). CDR3 sequence (DNA): TGTGCCAGTAGTAAGGTAGCGGGGGCGCCCGGGGAGCTGTTTTTT. Translating gives CASSKVAGAPGELFF.

This clonotype was found many times. This rearrangement joins TRBV7-3 to TRBJ2-1; tentative D call: TRBD1 (5 bases). V gave up 1 base and J gave up 9 bases, with 10 bases separating them. The CDR3 runs to 13 residues. Germline V gene sequence: CDR1 SGHTA, CDR2 FQGTGA. The CDR3 DNA follows: TGTGCCAGCAGCTTAAAGGGGCTCCGTGAGCAGTTCTTC. This codes for CASSLKGLREQFF.

The V gene is TRBV7-9, the J gene TRBJ2-6, with D possibly being TRBD2 (7 bases). Germline V gene data show CDR1 as SEHNR and CDR2 as FQNEAQ (reference sequence). Trimming stripped 1 base from V and 0 bases from J, with 13 bases between. This CDR3 is 18 amino acids long. The CDR3 sequence: CASSLGAGDYSGANVLTF. CDR3 nucleotides: TGTGCCAGCAGCTTAGGGGCAGGGGACTACTCTGGGGCCAACGTCCTGACTTTC.

This chain connects TRBV5-4 to TRBJ2-1; D remains unclear. Germline V gives CDR1 SGHNT, CDR2 YYREEE (reference sequence). CDR3 size: 15 residues. Trimming left V 3 bases short and J 1 base short, with 11 bases between. The CDR3 nucleotides are TGTGCCAGCAGCTGGGGTGAGGTATCCTACAATGAGCAGTTCTTC. Translating it yields CASSWGEVSYNEQFF. The variable domain in full, with the rest retrieved from reference TRBV5-4 and TRBJ2-1, is ETGVTQSPTHLIKTRGQQVTLRCSSQSGHNTVSWYQQALGQGPQFIFQYYREEENGRGNFPPRFSGLQFPNYSSELNVNALELDDSALYLCASSWGEVSYNEQFFGPGTRLTVL.

This clonotype appeared many times. The rearrangement uses TRBV12-3 or TRBV12-4 and TRBJ2-6; 8 bases fit TRBD2. Trimming removed 4 bases from V and 0 bases from J; junction bases left unmatched: 11. The CDR3 contains 19 residues. CDR3 DNA sequence: TGTGCCAGCAGTTCCGATGGAGGAGGGACTAGCTCTGGGGCCAACGTCCTGACTTTC. Its translation is CASSSDGGGTSSGANVLTF.

This clonotype was recorded a few times. This chain joins TRBV4-1 and TRBJ1-5; D may be TRBD1 (5 bases). The CDR3 is 15 amino acids. The V end lost 0 bases, the J end lost 3 bases, and 9 bases lay between the germline ends. The V gene's germline CDR1 is MGHRA and CDR2 YSYEKL. CDR3 nucleotide sequence: TGCGCCAGCAGCCAAGATAGGGGCGCCAATCAGCCCCAGCATTTT. Translating gives CASSQDRGANQPQHF.

This clonotype was counted at least ten times. This chain links TRBV10-3 with TRBJ2-7; D is tentatively TRBD1 or TRBD2 (5 bases each). V lost 3 bases and J 2 bases, leaving 11 bases between the germline ends. Germline V gene lookup returns CDR1 ENHRY and CDR2 SYGVKD. CDR3 length: 14 amino acids. The CDR3 sequence is CAISDRDGTYEQYF. DNA of the CDR3: TGTGCCATCAGTGACCGGGACGGGACCTACGAGCAGTACTTC.

This clonotype was seen repeatedly, ten times or more. The V and J genes are TRBV28 and TRBJ1-5; D possibly corresponds to TRBD1 (6 bases). The ends were cut back, 6 bases at V and 7 bases at J, with 22 bases in the middle. Germline V gene lookup returns CDR1 MDHEN and CDR2 SYDVKM. The CDR3 contains 16 residues. In nucleotides, the CDR3 is TGTGCCAGCAGCCTCTTCGGTCGGGGGGGCGGACAGCCCCAGCATTTT. This gives the protein CASSLFGRGGGQPQHF.

This clonotype was seen repeatedly, ten times or more. This chain uses TRBV18 with TRBJ1-6, with 8 bases aligning to TRBD1. There are 15 residues in the CDR3. Germline V gene data show CDR1 as KGHSH and CDR2 as LQKENI. Trimming took 6 bases from V and 10 from J; bases not matched to a gene: 11. For the CDR3, the DNA is TGTGCCAGCTCCCCCGGTGACAGGGGTGGATCACCCCTCCACTTT. Translating it yields CASSPGDRGGSPLHF. The variable domain in full, completed from reference TRBV18 and TRBJ1-6, reads NAGVMQNPRHLVRRRGQEARLRCSPMKGHSHVYWYRQLPEEGLKFMVYLQKENIIDESGMPKERFSAEFPKEGPSILRIQQVVRGDSAAYFCASSPGDRGGSPLHFGNGTRLTVT.

This clonotype appeared many times. The chain uses TRBV7-9 and TRBJ2-3, with unresolved D. CDR1 is SEHNR, CDR2 FQNEAQ, per germline (reference sequence). The CDR3 is 15 amino acids. V shed 5 bases and J shed 0 bases, with 12 bases lying between them. CDR3 DNA: TGTGCCAGCAGCCCCAAAATCGGTAGCACAGATACGCAGTATTTT. It codes for CASSPKIGSTDTQYF.

This clonotype was counted a few times. V is TRBV25-1 and J is TRBJ2-2; the match to TRBD1 covers 11 bases. Germline V gene lookup returns CDR1 MGHDK and CDR2 SYGVNS. The CDR3 consists of 15 residues. Unmatched junction bases numbered 6, after V lost 6 bases and J lost 6 bases. The chain's CDR3 is CASRSDRGPPGELFF. Here the CDR3 DNA reads TGTGCCAGCAGGTCGGACAGGGGGCCCCCCGGGGAGCTGTTTTTT.

This clonotype showed up just a few times. The CDR3 nucleotides are TGTGCCAGCAGCGTGGCCGGGACTAGCGAGACCCAGTACTTC. It encodes CASSVAGTSETQYF. V usage is TRBV9 and J usage is TRBJ2-5, with TRBD2 matching 9 bases. The V and J ends lost 2 bases and 5 bases, in that order; junction bases with no gene match: 4. The CDR3 totals 14 residues. CDR1 and CDR2 from the germline V gene are SGDLS and YYNGEE.

The chain couples TRBV12-5 to TRBJ2-7; a possible D gene is TRBD2 (5 bases). The CDR3 is 17 amino acids. CDR1 is LGHNT and CDR2 is FRNRAP in the germline V gene. Trimming took off 0 bases at V and 3 bases at J, with 18 bases between the two ends. CDR3 amino acids: CASGLVARGLSLYEQYF. CDR3 sequence (DNA): TGTGCTAGTGGTTTGGTAGCCCGCGGGCTCAGTCTCTACGAGCAGTACTTC.

Many counts were recorded for this clonotype. The chain employs TRBV3-1 and TRBJ2-7; TRBD1 matches at 7 bases. Germline values: CDR1 LGHDT, CDR2 YNNKEL (reference sequence). The CDR3 loop spans 15 amino acids. The V gene end was trimmed by 4 bases and the J gene end by 3 bases; junction bases not matched to a gene: 9. CDR3 nucleotides: TGTGCCAGCAGCCCCGAAACGACAGGGAGCTACGAGCAGTACTTC. It encodes CASSPETTGSYEQYF.

The chain combines TRBV28 with TRBJ2-1; tentatively, D is TRBD1 or TRBD2 (9 bases each). The CDR3 runs 20 residues. Germline V CDR1 and CDR2: MDHEN, SYDVKM. The germline V and J ends were trimmed by 6 bases and 9 bases, with 36 bases remaining between them. The chain's CDR3 is CASSRDREVGTASGKVEQFF. CDR3 bases: TGTGCCAGCAGCCGGGACAGGGAGGTTGGGACGGCTAGCGGGAAGGTTGAGCAGTTCTTC.

At least ten counts were recorded for this clonotype. V gene TRBV29-1 combines with J gene TRBJ2-7, with D unclear. Germline CDR1 SQVTM, CDR2 ANQGSEA. This CDR3 has 12 residues. The V end lost 5 bases, the J end lost 3 bases, and 11 bases lay between the germline ends. CDR3 sequence: CSVWGTGYEQYF. The CDR3 DNA sequence: TGCAGCGTTTGGGGAACCGGCTACGAGCAGTACTTC.

CDR3 DNA sequence: TGCGCCAGCAGCCCGAACGGTTACGAGCAGTACTTC. Encoded protein: CASSPNGYEQYF. The V call is TRBV5-1, the J call TRBJ2-7; D uncertain. The V end lost 4 bases, the J end lost 4 bases, and 9 bases lay between the germline ends. Germline assignment: CDR1 SGHRS and CDR2 YFSETQ. The CDR3 has 12 residues. The full variable domain, rest sourced from reference TRBV5-1 and TRBJ2-7, is KAGVTQTPRYLIKTRGQQVTLSCSPISGHRSVSWYQQTPGQGLQFLFEYFSETQRNKGNFPGRFSGRQFSNSRSEMNVSTLELGDSALYLCASSPNGYEQYFGPGTRLTVT.

The sample holds many counts of this clonotype. The chain links TRBV7-2 to TRBJ1-2, with 8 bases matching TRBD1. The CDR3 runs 14 residues. CDR1 and CDR2 (germline): SGHTA, FQGNSA. J was trimmed by 7 bases and V by 5 bases; bases with no gene match: 9. This CDR3 reads CASSPRTGWRGYTF. CDR3 DNA sequence: TGTGCCAGCAGCCCCCGGACAGGGTGGCGTGGCTACACCTTC.

About this clonotype itself: This sequence may be a read error, since a much larger clone differs from it by one base. The V call is TRBV9, the J call TRBJ1-5; 9 bases match TRBD1. The CDR3 extends over 14 amino acids. Germline lookup yields CDR1 SGDLS and CDR2 YYNGEE. The ends lost 4 bases at V and 7 bases at J; junction bases unmatched: 6. The CDR3 loop is CASSSGQGTQPQHF. As DNA, the CDR3 is TGTGCCAGCAGCTCGGGACAGGGCACCCAGCCCCAGCATTTT.

This clonotype showed up many times. CDR3 nucleotides: TGTGCCAGCAGTCGAAGCGGGAGAGTAGTCAATGAGCAGTTCTTC. This encodes CASSRSGRVVNEQFF. The rearrangement joins TRBV12-3 or TRBV12-4 to TRBJ2-1; TRBD2 matches at 8 bases. Germline trimming cut 5 bases from V and 6 bases from J; bases unmatched to any gene: 9. CDR3 length: 15 amino acids.

In its sample, this clonotype was seen many times. The CDR3 DNA follows: TGTGCCAGCAGTTTATCTAGCAATGAGCAGTTCTTC. It translates to CASSLSSNEQFF. This chain joins TRBV12-3 or TRBV12-4 and TRBJ2-1; D is undetermined. The CDR3 is 12 residues long. V was trimmed by 2 bases and J by 6 bases, leaving 5 bases between them.

This clonotype was seen many times. The chain has TRBV20-1 and TRBJ2-1; TRBD2 agrees at 12 bases. Germline V CDR1 and CDR2: DFQATT, SNEGSKA (reference sequence). CDR3 size: 16 residues. The junction had 10 bases not matched to a gene; V was cut back by 2 bases and J by 8 bases. CDR3 protein: CSARWASGRAADEQFF. The CDR3 DNA follows: TGCAGTGCTAGATGGGCTAGCGGGAGGGCCGCAGATGAGCAGTTCTTC.

This clonotype occurred many times. The chain joins TRBV7-2 to TRBJ2-2; maybe TRBD2 (5 bases). CDR1 is SGHTA and CDR2 is FQGNSA in the germline V gene. Trimming shortened V by 3 bases and J by 3 bases, and 14 bases separated the two germline ends. This CDR3 is 16 amino acids long. CDR3 region: CASSFSALVDTGELFF. The CDR3 DNA is TGTGCCAGCAGCTTTAGTGCACTAGTCGACACCGGGGAGCTGTTTTTT.

This clonotype appeared many times. The V call is TRBV5-8, the J call TRBJ2-5; the D call may be TRBD1 or TRBD2 (5 bases each). Trimming shortened V by 6 bases and J by 4 bases, and 13 bases separated the two germline ends. Looked up from germline, CDR1 is SGHTS and CDR2 is YDEGEE. CDR3 length equals 13 residues. The DNA for the CDR3 is TGTGCCAGCACGGTCCATGGGGGAGAGACCCAGTACTTC. Translating gives CASTVHGGETQYF.

The CDR3 is CSARKGGPETQYF. Here the CDR3 DNA reads TGCAGTGCTAGAAAGGGAGGGCCAGAGACCCAGTACTTC. The rearrangement uses TRBV20-1 and TRBJ2-5, with 7 bases fitting TRBD2. The CDR3 runs to 13 residues. V trimming: 2 bases; J trimming: 4 bases; junction bases outside the gene matches: 4. The germline V gene has CDR1 DFQATT and CDR2 SNEGSKA (reference sequence).

This clonotype was observed at least ten times. The V call is TRBV6-6, the J call TRBJ2-7; TRBD1 matches at 10 bases. This CDR3 has 16 amino acids. CDR1 and CDR2 (germline): MNHNY, SVGAGI (reference sequence). J lost 2 bases, V lost 2 bases, and 6 bases had no gene match. CDR3 loop: CASSYTMDRGTYEQYF. The CDR3 region has the DNA TGTGCCAGCAGTTACACTATGGACAGGGGGACCTACGAGCAGTACTTC.